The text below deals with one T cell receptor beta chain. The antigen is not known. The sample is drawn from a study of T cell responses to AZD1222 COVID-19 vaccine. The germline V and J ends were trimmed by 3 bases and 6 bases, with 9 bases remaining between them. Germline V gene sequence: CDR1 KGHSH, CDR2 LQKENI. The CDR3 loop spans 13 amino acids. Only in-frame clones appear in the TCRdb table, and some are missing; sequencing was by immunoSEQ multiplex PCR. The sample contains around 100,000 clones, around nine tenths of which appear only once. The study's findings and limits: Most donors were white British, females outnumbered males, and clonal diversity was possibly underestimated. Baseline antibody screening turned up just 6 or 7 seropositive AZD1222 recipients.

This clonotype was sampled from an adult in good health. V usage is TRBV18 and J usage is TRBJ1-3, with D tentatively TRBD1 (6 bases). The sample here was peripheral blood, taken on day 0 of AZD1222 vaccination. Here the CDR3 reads CASSPQGLNTIYF. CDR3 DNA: TGTGCCAGCTCACCTCAGGGGCTAAACACCATATATTTT.